Shown below are 2 T cell receptor beta chains from a single sample sequenced in a study of cytomegalovirus exposure and HLA in healthy donors. The PCR used 60 Vbeta and 13 Jbeta primers. TCRdb's table, derived via immunoSEQ multiplex PCR, lists solely in-frame clones and lacks some. The table includes some 150,000 clones, less than 85% detected once. What was sequenced was PBMCs. The origin of the receptors is a woman in her sixties or seventies in good health and CMV-seropositive.

This clone was counted between two and nine times. This rearrangement joins TRBV30 to TRBJ2-2, with 14 bases lining up with TRBD2. This CDR3 contains 16 residues. Germline CDR1 is GTSNPN and CDR2 is SVGIG (reference sequence). V was clipped by 5 bases and J by 4 bases; unmatched bases: 6. The CDR3 loop is CAWDGTSGRGTGELFF. The CDR3 DNA sequence: TGTGCCTGGGATGGGACTAGCGGGAGAGGCACCGGGGAGCTGTTTTTT.

This chain connects TRBV19 to TRBJ1-5; D is possibly TRBD1 (5 bases). Germline lookup yields CDR1 LNHDA and CDR2 SQIVND (reference sequence). The CDR3 sequence is 19 residues long. Trimming took 0 bases from V and 10 from J, leaving 28 bases between them. This CDR3 is CASSIDPDPYGGETAPQHF. DNA of the CDR3: TGTGCCAGTAGTATAGATCCAGACCCCTATGGAGGGGAAACAGCCCCCCAGCATTTT.